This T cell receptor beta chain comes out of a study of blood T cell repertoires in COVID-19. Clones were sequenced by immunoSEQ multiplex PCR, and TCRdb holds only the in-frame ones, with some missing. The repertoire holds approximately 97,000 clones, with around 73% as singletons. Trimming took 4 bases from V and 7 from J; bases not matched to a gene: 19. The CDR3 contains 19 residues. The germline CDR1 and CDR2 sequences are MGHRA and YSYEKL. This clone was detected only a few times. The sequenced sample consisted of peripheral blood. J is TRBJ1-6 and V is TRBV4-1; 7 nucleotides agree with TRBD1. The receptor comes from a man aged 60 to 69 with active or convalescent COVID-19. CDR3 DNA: TGCGCCAGCAGCCCGGTTCAAGATAGGCCGGGACAGCAAAATTCACCCCTCCACTTT. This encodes CASSPVQDRPGQQNSPLHF.